The T cell receptor beta chain under discussion was sequenced for a study of radiation and T cells in renal cell carcinoma. In the study overall: Nephrectomy followed 15 Gy stereotactic body radiation by 4 weeks.

Documented time point: blood 2 weeks post-SBRT. Specified treatment: 15 Gy SBRT to primary tumor, nephrectomy 4 weeks later. Serial blood draws occurred at baseline and 2 and 4 weeks post-SBRT. Germline-derived CDR1 and CDR2 are MNHEY and SVGAGI. The ends were cut back, 3 bases at V and 3 bases at J, with 12 bases in the middle. The CDR3 loop spans 14 amino acids. For this clone: As yet, its antigen is unknown.

Whole-study results and caveats: Baseline intratumoral clonotype presence is unknown without pretreatment biopsies. In blood, top tumor clones expanded by 2 weeks, shrinking by 4.

The assay was immunoSEQ multiplex PCR, and TCRdb's table has in-frame clones only and misses some. This table has under 150,000 clones, more than 80% appearing once. The source was blood, collected from a patient whose treatment included radiotherapy and nephrectomy. The genes are TRBV6-5 and TRBJ2-7, with D maybe TRBD2 (6 bases). The source is a woman aged 55 to 70 with renal cell carcinoma. The CDR3 region has the DNA TGTGCCAGCAGTTATCAAGCGGGCCACTACGAGCAGTACTTC. Translation: CASSYQAGHYEQYF.